This T cell receptor (beta chain) was sequenced during a study of radiotherapy plus CTLA-4 blockade in lung cancer. For this clone: Antigen unknown.

Germline assignment: CDR1 SGHTA and CDR2 FQGTGA. V shed 4 bases and J shed 3 bases, with 12 bases lying between them. The CDR3 loop spans 14 amino acids. Study-level findings and limits: Interferon-beta, together with early blood T cell clone dynamics, reportedly best predicted response.

Assay: immunoSEQ multiplex PCR; the TCRdb copy retains only in-frame clones and omits some. The repertoire holds over 3,000 clones, with 84% as singletons. The sample here was tumor tissue, taken from a patient treated with radiotherapy plus ipilimumab. The sequence came from a human donor with non-small cell lung cancer that progressed on radiotherapy plus ipilimumab. This chain connects TRBV7-3 to TRBJ1-1; a weak D match, TRBD1 (5 bases). As DNA, the CDR3 is TGTGCCAGCAGCTCGGGACCTTTGGACACTGAAGCTTTCTTT. Protein: CASSSGPLDTEAFF.